Sequencing of this T cell receptor beta chain was carried out in a study of pediatric ulcerative colitis. Study-wide points: A couple of patients had blood samples with substantially reduced template counts. In rectum, acute severe colitis had expanded clones and less diversity.

J was trimmed by 5 bases and V by 0 bases; bases with no gene match: 6. The germline gives CDR1 SGHDT, CDR2 YYEEEE. The CDR3 totals 15 residues. In the case of this clone: Antigen unknown.

Profiled with immunoSEQ multiplex PCR; TCRdb holds only in-frame clones, not every one. The sample has 55,000 to 75,000 clones, approximately 87% seen once. The sample consisted of blood. This sequence was found in a boy aged 5 to 17 with severe ulcerative colitis. This rearrangement joins TRBV5-6 to TRBJ2-5; TRBD2 aligns across 8 bases. This CDR3 reads CASSLGIGGGETQYF. The DNA of the CDR3 is TGTGCCAGCAGCTTGGGTATAGGCGGGGGGGAGACCCAGTACTTC.